This is a list of T cell receptor beta chains from one sample in a study of blood T cell repertoires in COVID-19. TCRdb's copy holds only in-frame clones and misses some; the assay was immunoSEQ multiplex PCR. The data contain roughly 290,000 clones, around 87% of them singletons. The sequenced material came from peripheral blood. The origin of the receptors is a woman in her forties or fifties who had recovered from COVID-19. CDR3s leave out the opening cysteine and the closing phenylalanine or tryptophan. The order of the fields is D gene, clone size, CDR3 length, V gene, J gene, CDR3 protein. The D gene is left open where the match is weak. The size entry is marked missing in some rows and otherwise reads once, few, many or a size class.

d_gene: TRBD2; abundance: NA; len: 13; v_gene: TRBV28; j_gene: TRBJ2-3; CDR3aa: ASSLERGATDTQY
d_gene: TRBD1; abundance: NA; len: 13; v_gene: TRBV5-1; j_gene: TRBJ1-2; CDR3aa: ASSVTGDPGYGYT
d_gene: NA; abundance: NA; len: 11; v_gene: TRBV5-4; j_gene: TRBJ1-2; CDR3aa: ASSLAGSNGYT
d_gene: NA; abundance: NA; len: 12; v_gene: TRBV19; j_gene: TRBJ2-3; CDR3aa: ASSIQGSADTQY
d_gene: NA; abundance: NA; len: 11; v_gene: TRBV29-1; j_gene: TRBJ1-1; CDR3aa: SVGRRMNTEAF
d_gene: NA; abundance: NA; len: 12; v_gene: TRBV11-2; j_gene: TRBJ1-1; CDR3aa: ASSTSLRGTEAF
d_gene: TRBD1; abundance: NA; len: 13; v_gene: TRBV5-6; j_gene: TRBJ2-5; CDR3aa: ASSREAGGRETQY
d_gene: TRBD1; abundance: NA; len: 18; v_gene: TRBV7-6; j_gene: TRBJ2-2; CDR3aa: ASSLATGTGRFRNTGELF
d_gene: NA; abundance: NA; len: 12; v_gene: TRBV5-4; j_gene: TRBJ2-7; CDR3aa: ASSWGVGGDEQY
d_gene: NA; abundance: NA; len: 12; v_gene: TRBV7-2; j_gene: TRBJ1-2; CDR3aa: ASRLRTEDYGYT
d_gene: TRBD2; abundance: NA; len: 12; v_gene: TRBV27; j_gene: TRBJ2-5; CDR3aa: ASSSLAGGETQY
d_gene: NA; abundance: NA; len: 16; v_gene: TRBV28; j_gene: TRBJ1-5; CDR3aa: ASRSHSWRQVSNQPQH
d_gene: NA; abundance: NA; len: 12; v_gene: TRBV2; j_gene: TRBJ2-5; CDR3aa: ASSEASVDETQY
d_gene: TRBD1; abundance: NA; len: 12; v_gene: TRBV29-1; j_gene: TRBJ1-4; CDR3aa: SASDRAKGEKLF
d_gene: NA; abundance: NA; len: 12; v_gene: TRBV2; j_gene: TRBJ2-1; CDR3aa: ASSEEREYNEQF
d_gene: NA; abundance: NA; len: 13; v_gene: TRBV28; j_gene: TRBJ2-7; CDR3aa: ASSFGGINLWEQY
d_gene: NA; abundance: NA; len: 13; v_gene: TRBV7-2; j_gene: TRBJ2-3; CDR3aa: ASSLELAVTDTQY
d_gene: NA; abundance: few; len: 11; v_gene: TRBV2; j_gene: TRBJ1-1; CDR3aa: ATKGGLSTEAF
d_gene: TRBD1; abundance: few; len: 12; v_gene: TRBV28; j_gene: TRBJ1-2; CDR3aa: ASSDGQAIYGYT
d_gene: TRBD2; abundance: once; len: 13; v_gene: TRBV7-6; j_gene: TRBJ2-7; CDR3aa: ASRQGLALTYEQY
d_gene: NA; abundance: NA; len: 10; v_gene: TRBV14; j_gene: TRBJ2-1; CDR3aa: ASSHAILRQF
d_gene: TRBD1; abundance: NA; len: 14; v_gene: TRBV5-4; j_gene: TRBJ2-7; CDR3aa: ASSPVTTGGVYEQY
d_gene: NA; abundance: NA; len: 13; v_gene: TRBV19; j_gene: TRBJ1-5; CDR3aa: ASTISGIWNQPQH
d_gene: TRBD1; abundance: NA; len: 13; v_gene: TRBV7-2; j_gene: TRBJ2-5; CDR3aa: ASRHIQGAQETQY
d_gene: TRBD1; abundance: NA; len: 10; v_gene: TRBV7-8; j_gene: TRBJ2-3; CDR3aa: ASSAGGDTQY
d_gene: TRBD1; abundance: NA; len: 13; v_gene: TRBV28; j_gene: TRBJ1-2; CDR3aa: ASSSGQGDFKGYT
d_gene: TRBD1; abundance: NA; len: 11; v_gene: TRBV6-4; j_gene: TRBJ2-1; CDR3aa: ATARDRDNEQF
d_gene: TRBD1; abundance: NA; len: 12; v_gene: TRBV7-6; j_gene: TRBJ2-7; CDR3aa: ASSSPGQSYEQY
d_gene: NA; abundance: NA; len: 9; v_gene: TRBV6-2/TRBV6-3; j_gene: TRBJ2-7; CDR3aa: ASSSLYEQY
d_gene: NA; abundance: NA; len: 11; v_gene: TRBV7-9; j_gene: TRBJ1-2; CDR3aa: ASSVDQGHGYT
d_gene: TRBD1; abundance: NA; len: 13; v_gene: TRBV6-5; j_gene: TRBJ1-3; CDR3aa: ASSYLGQGGNTIY
d_gene: TRBD2; abundance: few; len: 15; v_gene: TRBV28; j_gene: TRBJ2-5; CDR3aa: ASRKIRPGLAGETQY
d_gene: NA; abundance: NA; len: 12; v_gene: TRBV2; j_gene: TRBJ1-2; CDR3aa: ASRGGPSSYGYT
d_gene: NA; abundance: NA; len: 13; v_gene: TRBV9; j_gene: TRBJ1-4; CDR3aa: ASSVSQGGNEKLF
d_gene: TRBD2; abundance: NA; len: 13; v_gene: TRBV9; j_gene: TRBJ2-7; CDR3aa: ASSPGLAGLNEQY
d_gene: TRBD2; abundance: once; len: 14; v_gene: TRBV11-2; j_gene: TRBJ2-7; CDR3aa: ASSSSGVNIAYEQY
d_gene: NA; abundance: NA; len: 10; v_gene: TRBV29-1; j_gene: TRBJ1-2; CDR3aa: SVGEGRYGYT
d_gene: TRBD1; abundance: NA; len: 11; v_gene: TRBV19; j_gene: TRBJ1-2; CDR3aa: ASTQDRSYGYT
d_gene: NA; abundance: once; len: 11; v_gene: TRBV6-5; j_gene: TRBJ1-2; CDR3aa: ASCSDRGGGYT
d_gene: NA; abundance: few; len: 12; v_gene: TRBV5-1; j_gene: TRBJ2-1; CDR3aa: ASSFGDSHNEQF
d_gene: TRBD2; abundance: NA; len: 12; v_gene: TRBV9; j_gene: TRBJ2-7; CDR3aa: ASSPGGRSYEQY
d_gene: TRBD1; abundance: NA; len: 12; v_gene: TRBV19; j_gene: TRBJ2-1; CDR3aa: ASTPGQQGNEQF
d_gene: NA; abundance: NA; len: 12; v_gene: TRBV19; j_gene: TRBJ2-5; CDR3aa: ASSKGGGLETQY
d_gene: TRBD1; abundance: NA; len: 13; v_gene: TRBV6-4; j_gene: TRBJ1-1; CDR3aa: ASFYRDRGMTEAF
d_gene: NA; abundance: NA; len: 13; v_gene: TRBV6-2/TRBV6-3; j_gene: TRBJ1-1; CDR3aa: ASSYFRGLNTEAF
d_gene: TRBD1; abundance: NA; len: 16; v_gene: TRBV6-4; j_gene: TRBJ1-2; CDR3aa: ASSDSSTGGAGGHGYT
d_gene: TRBD1; abundance: once; len: 10; v_gene: TRBV28; j_gene: TRBJ1-1; CDR3aa: ASRTGHTEAF
d_gene: NA; abundance: NA; len: 12; v_gene: TRBV7-2; j_gene: TRBJ1-5; CDR3aa: ASSSGLINQPQH